The 20 T cell receptor beta chains below all came from one sample that was sequenced in a study of beta chain features in type 1 diabetes. Sequencing targeted expressed TCRB transcripts, as all isolated RNA had been reverse transcribed. The assay was immunoSEQ multiplex PCR, and TCRdb's table has in-frame clones only and misses some. The data hold hundreds of thousands of clones, with over 25% observed a single time. Sequenced: naive CD4+ T cells from blood. The receptors were gathered from a man aged 18 to 29 in good health.

The genes are TRBV27 and TRBJ2-2; weak D call: TRBD2 (6 bases). The CDR3 has 14 amino acids. Trimming left V 5 bases short and J 3 bases short, with 10 bases between. Per germline, CDR1 MNHEY and CDR2 SMNVEV (reference sequence). As DNA, the CDR3 is TGTGCCAGCAGTCCGGACTATTACACCGGGGAGCTGTTTTTT. Amino acids: CASSPDYYTGELFF.

As for this clone: Other DNA sequences in this sample translate to the same CDR3. V gene TRBV18 combines with J gene TRBJ2-3, with D maybe TRBD2 (5 bases). The germline CDR1 and CDR2 sequences are KGHSH and LQKENI. The V end was cut by 0 bases, the J end by 1 base, with 5 bases between. CDR3 size: 14 residues. The CDR3 region is CASSPPSGTDTQYF. CDR3 bases: TGTGCCAGCTCACCACCTAGCGGCACAGATACGCAGTATTTT.

This clone has only a few counts. The chain combines TRBV29-1 with TRBJ2-5, with D possibly matching TRBD2 (6 bases). From germline, CDR1 is SQVTM and CDR2 ANQGSEA. The germline V and J ends were trimmed by 5 bases and 4 bases, with 17 bases remaining between them. There are 14 residues in the CDR3. For the CDR3, the DNA is TGCAGCGTTTACGGGGGTAACGGAGGAGAGACCCAGTACTTC. Encoded protein: CSVYGGNGGETQYF.

V gene TRBV5-1 combines with J gene TRBJ2-1; possible D gene TRBD1, 6 bases. CDR3 length: 15 amino acids. Germline V gene lookup returns CDR1 SGHRS and CDR2 YFSETQ. Trimming cost V 2 bases and J 2 bases, with 11 bases left between them. The CDR3 reads CASSLLQGTYNEQFF. DNA for the CDR3: TGCGCCAGCAGCTTACTACAGGGTACCTACAATGAGCAGTTCTTC.

This clone showed up just a few times. The chain joins TRBV30 to TRBJ2-3; D gene unclear. The CDR3 contains 11 residues. Trimming took 4 bases from V and 2 from J, leaving 4 bases between them. The germline V gene encodes CDR1 GTSNPN and CDR2 SVGIG (reference sequence). The CDR3 sequence is CAWTHTDTQYF. In nucleotides, the CDR3 is TGTGCCTGGACCCACACAGATACGCAGTATTTT.

The chain combines TRBV19 with TRBJ2-7; 12 positions match TRBD2. The trim removed 10 bases at V and 5 bases at J, leaving 6 bases unmatched. Germline lookup yields CDR1 LNHDA and CDR2 SQIVND (reference sequence). This CDR3 is 13 amino acids long. The CDR3 DNA follows: TGTGCCACCAGACTAGCGGGAGCCCACGAGCAGTACTTC. Its translation: CATRLAGAHEQYF.

Only a few counts were recorded for this clone. This sequence joins TRBV7-8 and TRBJ2-4, with 11 bases fitting TRBD2. After removal of 5 bases from V and 3 bases from J, the junction contained 9 bases not matched to a gene. The CDR3 length is 17 residues. From germline, CDR1 is SGHVS and CDR2 FQNEAQ. CDR3 DNA: TGTGCCAGCAGCCTGTCTCTAGCGGGAGGCGGCAAAAACATTCAGTACTTC. This gives the protein CASSLSLAGGGKNIQYF.

This clone has only a few counts. The junction and the germline gene differ at one end; a read error may be behind it. The chain combines TRBV7-2 with TRBJ2-1; 9 positions match TRBD1. Germline loops: CDR1 SGHTA, CDR2 FQGNSA. The CDR3 loop spans 15 amino acids. DNA for the CDR3: TGTGCCAGCAGCCCAAGACAGGGGGGCTACGATGAGCAGTTCTTC. This encodes CASSPRQGGYDEQFF.

The chain links TRBV7-2 to TRBJ2-7, with a tentative D call TRBD1 (6 bases). V dropped 2 bases and J dropped 5 bases, with 10 bases sitting between them. This CDR3 has 13 residues. Germline V gene lookup returns CDR1 SGHTA and CDR2 FQGNSA. CDR3 sequence: CASSLNRADEQYF. Written as DNA, the CDR3 is TGTGCCAGCAGCTTAAACAGGGCGGACGAGCAGTACTTC.

A few counts support this clone. The rearrangement joins TRBV30 to TRBJ2-7; 8 positions match TRBD1. Germline values: CDR1 GTSNPN, CDR2 SVGIG (reference sequence). The V segment lost 0 bases and the J segment 4 bases; nucleotides outside the gene matches: 11. The CDR3 totals 16 residues. The CDR3 here is CAWSVSGQGARYEQYF. The CDR3 region has the DNA TGTGCCTGGAGTGTATCCGGCCAGGGGGCGAGATACGAGCAGTACTTC.

The rearrangement links TRBV7-3 to TRBJ2-3, with D perhaps TRBD2 (5 bases). Deletions cut 1 base from V and 4 bases from J, with 6 bases between. CDR1 is SGHTA and CDR2 is FQGTGA in the germline V gene. The CDR3 is 13 residues long. The CDR3 coding sequence is TGTGCCAGCAGCTTAATCGGGGCAGATACGCAGTATTTT. It specifies CASSLIGADTQYF. Complete variable domain (other parts from reference TRBV7-3 and TRBJ2-3): GAGVSQTPSNKVTEKGKYVELRCDPISGHTALYWYRQSLGQGPEFLIYFQGTGAADDSGLPNDRFFAVRPEGSVSTLKIQRTERGDSAVYLCASSLIGADTQYFGPGTRLTVL.

The rearrangement uses TRBV25-1 and TRBJ2-5, with unresolved D. CDR3 length equals 12 residues. With 2 bases removed from V and 6 bases from J, the gap between germline ends came to 7 bases. The germline V gene has CDR1 MGHDK and CDR2 SYGVNS. This chain's CDR3 is CASSEVEKTQYF. Here the CDR3 DNA reads TGTGCCAGCAGTGAAGTCGAAAAGACCCAGTACTTC.

As to this clone: This sample also contains other DNA sequences that code for the same CDR3. The rearrangement links TRBV7-6 to TRBJ2-5; TRBD1 matches at 9 bases. This CDR3 is built from 14 residues. V was pared by 5 bases and J by 2 bases, with 3 bases of the junction left unmatched. Looked up from germline, CDR1 is SGHVS and CDR2 is FNYEAQ. DNA for the CDR3: TGTGCCAGCAGCCTAGGGACAGGGCAAGAGACCCAGTACTTC. It yields the protein CASSLGTGQETQYF. Full variable domain (rest looked up from reference TRBV7-6 and TRBJ2-5): GAGVSQSPRYKVTKRGQDVALRCDPISGHVSLYWYRQALGQGPEFLTYFNYEAQQDKSGLPNDRFSAERPEGSISTLTIQRTEQRDSAMYRCASSLGTGQETQYFGPGTRLLVL.

V and J are TRBV5-4 and TRBJ2-5; 7 bases fit TRBD2. The V gene's germline CDR1 is SGHNT and CDR2 YYREEE (reference sequence). Trimming at V came to 2 bases and at J to 1 base, leaving 2 bases not matched to a gene. This CDR3 comprises 14 residues. Written as DNA, the CDR3 is TGTGCCAGCAGCTTAAGCGGGGTCCAAGAGACCCAGTACTTC. Protein product: CASSLSGVQETQYF.

The genes are TRBV7-9 and TRBJ2-1; maybe TRBD2 (5 bases). Trimming pared 8 bases from V and 6 bases from J, leaving 20 bases between. From germline, CDR1 is SEHNR and CDR2 FQNEAQ (reference sequence). CDR3 length: 15 amino acids. The CDR3 DNA reads as TGTGCCAGCGGCGAACGGGCTAGCACGATCAATGAGCAGTTCTTC. This codes for CASGERASTINEQFF.

J is TRBJ2-3 and V is TRBV7-2, with 13 bases lining up with TRBD2. CDR3 length: 18 residues. Germline V gives CDR1 SGHTA, CDR2 FQGNSA. After removal of 2 bases from V and 1 base from J, the junction contained 6 bases not matched to a gene. The CDR3 DNA follows: TGTGCCAGCAGCTTATTACTAGCGGGAGGGCCTCGCACAGATACGCAGTATTTT. It is translated as CASSLLLAGGPRTDTQYF.

The J gene is TRBJ1-5, the V gene TRBV4-1; TRBD1 aligns across 9 bases. Germline V gene sequence: CDR1 MGHRA, CDR2 YSYEKL. The length of the CDR3 is 19 residues. V lost 3 bases, J lost 0 bases, and 12 bases stayed unmatched. The CDR3 DNA is TGCGCCAGCAGCCAGGGGCCGAGGACAGGGGATTATAGCAATCAGCCCCAGCATTTT. This gives the protein CASSQGPRTGDYSNQPQHF.

J is TRBJ2-4 and V is TRBV7-9; D ambiguous. The CDR3 has 13 amino acids. V lost 1 base, J lost 8 bases, and 9 bases lay in between. Looked up from germline, CDR1 is SEHNR and CDR2 is FQNEAQ (reference sequence). In DNA, the CDR3 is TGTGCCAGCAGCTTAGAGGCCAGTCACATTCAGTACTTC. Protein product: CASSLEASHIQYF.

The rearrangement joins TRBV20-1 to TRBJ1-4, with D perhaps matching TRBD1 (5 bases). CDR3 length equals 10 residues. In germline, CDR1 is DFQATT, CDR2 SNEGSKA (reference sequence). Here the CDR3 DNA reads TGCGCAGGGTTTGATGAAAAACTGTTTTTT. Encoded protein: CAGFDEKLFF.

This chain links TRBV7-2 with TRBJ1-2; D ambiguous. The CDR3 consists of 11 residues. V was clipped by 5 bases and J by 2 bases, with 3 bases between them. CDR1 is SGHTA and CDR2 is FQGNSA in the germline V gene. This CDR3 is CASSINYGYTF. The CDR3 nucleotides read TGTGCCAGCAGCATAAACTATGGCTACACCTTC. Complete variable domain (other parts from reference TRBV7-2 and TRBJ1-2): GAGVSQSPSNKVTEKGKDVELRCDPISGHTALYWYRQSLGQGLEFLIYFQGNSAPDKSGLPSDRFSAERTGGSVSTLTIQRTQQEDSAVYLCASSINYGYTFGSGTRLTVV.